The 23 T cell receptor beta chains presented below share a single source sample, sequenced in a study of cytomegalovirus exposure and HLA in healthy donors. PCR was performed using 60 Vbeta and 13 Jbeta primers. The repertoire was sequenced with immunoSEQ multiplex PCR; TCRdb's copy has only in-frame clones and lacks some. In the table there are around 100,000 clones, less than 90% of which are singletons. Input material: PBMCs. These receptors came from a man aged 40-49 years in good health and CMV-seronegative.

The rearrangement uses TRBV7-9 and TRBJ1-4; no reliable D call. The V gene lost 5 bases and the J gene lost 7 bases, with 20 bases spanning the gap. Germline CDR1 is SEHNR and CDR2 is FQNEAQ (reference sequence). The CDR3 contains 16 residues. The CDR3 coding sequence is TGTGCCAGCAGCCCCCAAGGAGGGAGTGGTGGTGAAAAACTGTTTTTT. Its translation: CASSPQGGSGGEKLFF.

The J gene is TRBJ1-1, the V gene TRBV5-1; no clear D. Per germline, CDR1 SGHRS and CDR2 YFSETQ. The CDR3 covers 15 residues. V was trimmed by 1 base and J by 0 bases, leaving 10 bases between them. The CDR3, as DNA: TGCGCCAGCAGCTTGAGTCCCGGGATGAACACTGAAGCTTTCTTT. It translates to CASSLSPGMNTEAFF.

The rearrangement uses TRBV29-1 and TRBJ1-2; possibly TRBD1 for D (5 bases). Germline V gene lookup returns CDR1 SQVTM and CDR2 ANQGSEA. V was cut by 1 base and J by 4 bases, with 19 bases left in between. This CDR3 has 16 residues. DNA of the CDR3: TGCAGCGTTGAAGTCCAGACGGGGGAGGGGATCTATGGCTACACCTTC. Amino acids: CSVEVQTGEGIYGYTF.

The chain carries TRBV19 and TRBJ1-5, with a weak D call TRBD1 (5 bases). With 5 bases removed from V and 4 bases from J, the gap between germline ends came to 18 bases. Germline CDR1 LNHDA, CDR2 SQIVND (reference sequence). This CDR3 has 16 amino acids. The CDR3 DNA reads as TGTGCCAGTAGTCCTTGGGGCCGGGGGGTTAATCAGCCCCAGCATTTT. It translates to CASSPWGRGVNQPQHF.

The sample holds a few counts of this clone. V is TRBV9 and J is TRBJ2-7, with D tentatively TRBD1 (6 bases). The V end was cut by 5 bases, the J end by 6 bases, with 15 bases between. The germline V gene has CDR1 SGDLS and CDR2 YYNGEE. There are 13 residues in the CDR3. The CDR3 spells CASSPTGSGEQYF. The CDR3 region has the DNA TGTGCCAGCAGTCCGACAGGTAGTGGCGAGCAGTACTTC. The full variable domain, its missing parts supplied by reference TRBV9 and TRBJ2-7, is DSGVTQTPKHLITATGQRVTLRCSPRSGDLSVYWYQQSLDQGLQFLIQYYNGEERAKGNILERFSAQQFPDLHSELNLSSLELGDSALYFCASSPTGSGEQYFGPGTRLTVT.

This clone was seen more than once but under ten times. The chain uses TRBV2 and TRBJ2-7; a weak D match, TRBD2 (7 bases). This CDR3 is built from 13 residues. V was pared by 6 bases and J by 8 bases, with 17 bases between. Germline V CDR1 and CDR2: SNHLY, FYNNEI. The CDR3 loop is CASSPSLGGQQYF. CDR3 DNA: TGTGCCAGCAGCCCCTCCCTGGGGGGGCAGCAGTACTTC.

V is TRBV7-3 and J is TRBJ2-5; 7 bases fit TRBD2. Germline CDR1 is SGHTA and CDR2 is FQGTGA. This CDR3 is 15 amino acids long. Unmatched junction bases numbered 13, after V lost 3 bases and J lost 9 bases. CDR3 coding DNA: TGTGCCAGCAGCTTCGCCGGGGGGAGTCTGAGTTCCCAGTACTTC. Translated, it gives CASSFAGGSLSSQYF.

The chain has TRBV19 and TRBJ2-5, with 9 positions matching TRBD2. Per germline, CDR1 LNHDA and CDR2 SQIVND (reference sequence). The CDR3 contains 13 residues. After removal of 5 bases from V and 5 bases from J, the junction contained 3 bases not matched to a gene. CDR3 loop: CASSSGLAETQYF. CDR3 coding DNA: TGTGCCAGTAGTTCCGGACTAGCGGAGACCCAGTACTTC.

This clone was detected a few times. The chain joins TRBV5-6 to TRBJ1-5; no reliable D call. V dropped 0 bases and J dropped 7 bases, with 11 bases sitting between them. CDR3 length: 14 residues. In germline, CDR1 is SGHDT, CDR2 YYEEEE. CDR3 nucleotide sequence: TGTGCCAGCAGCTTGGGGTTCCCGGGACAGCCCCAGCATTTT. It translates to CASSLGFPGQPQHF. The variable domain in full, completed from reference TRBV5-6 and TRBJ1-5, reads DAGVTQSPTHLIKTRGQQVTLRCSPKSGHDTVSWYQQALGQGPQFIFQYYEEEERQRGNFPDRFSGHQFPNYSSELNVNALLLGDSALYLCASSLGFPGQPQHFGDGTRLSIL.

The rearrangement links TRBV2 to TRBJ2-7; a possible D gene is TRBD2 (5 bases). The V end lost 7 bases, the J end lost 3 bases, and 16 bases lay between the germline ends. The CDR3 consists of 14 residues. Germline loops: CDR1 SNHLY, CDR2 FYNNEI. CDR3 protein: CASTLEALSYEQYF. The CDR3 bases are TGTGCCAGCACCCTGGAGGCACTCAGCTACGAGCAGTACTTC.

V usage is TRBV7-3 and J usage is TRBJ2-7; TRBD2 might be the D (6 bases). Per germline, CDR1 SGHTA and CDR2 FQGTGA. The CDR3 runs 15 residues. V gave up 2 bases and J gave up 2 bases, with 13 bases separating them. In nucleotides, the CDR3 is TGTGCCAGCAGCTTAGGAGGCGGGGACGCCTACGAGCAGTACTTC. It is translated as CASSLGGGDAYEQYF. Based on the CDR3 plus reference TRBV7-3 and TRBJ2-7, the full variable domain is GAGVSQTPSNKVTEKGKYVELRCDPISGHTALYWYRQSLGQGPEFLIYFQGTGAADDSGLPNDRFFAVRPEGSVSTLKIQRTERGDSAVYLCASSLGGGDAYEQYFGPGTRLTVT.

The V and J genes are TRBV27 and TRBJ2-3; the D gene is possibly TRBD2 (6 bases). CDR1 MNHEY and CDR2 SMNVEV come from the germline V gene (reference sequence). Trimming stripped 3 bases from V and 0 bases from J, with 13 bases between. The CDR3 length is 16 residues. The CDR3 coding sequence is TGTGCCAGCAGTTTTAGCGGTGGCACAAGCACAGATACGCAGTATTTT. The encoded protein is CASSFSGGTSTDTQYF.

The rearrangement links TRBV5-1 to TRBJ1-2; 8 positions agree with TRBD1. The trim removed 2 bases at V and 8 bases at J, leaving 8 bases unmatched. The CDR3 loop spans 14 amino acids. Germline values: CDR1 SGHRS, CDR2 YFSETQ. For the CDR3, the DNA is TGCGCCAGCAGCTTCTCGCCGGGACAGGACGGCTACACCTTC. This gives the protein CASSFSPGQDGYTF.

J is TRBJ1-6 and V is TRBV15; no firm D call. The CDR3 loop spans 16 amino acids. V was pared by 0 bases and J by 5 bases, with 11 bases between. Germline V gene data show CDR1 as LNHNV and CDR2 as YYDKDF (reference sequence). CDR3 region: CATSRDRTADNSPLHF. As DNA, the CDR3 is TGTGCCACCAGCAGAGATCGAACAGCCGATAATTCACCCCTCCACTTT.

The CDR3 region is CASSTQGKGSYEQYF. The CDR3 DNA reads TGTGCCAGCAGCACCCAGGGTAAAGGATCCTACGAGCAGTACTTC. This sequence joins TRBV2 and TRBJ2-7; D may be TRBD1 (5 bases). Germline V lookup: CDR1 SNHLY, CDR2 FYNNEI. The CDR3 is 15 residues long. Trimming cost V 6 bases and J 1 base, with 16 bases left between them.

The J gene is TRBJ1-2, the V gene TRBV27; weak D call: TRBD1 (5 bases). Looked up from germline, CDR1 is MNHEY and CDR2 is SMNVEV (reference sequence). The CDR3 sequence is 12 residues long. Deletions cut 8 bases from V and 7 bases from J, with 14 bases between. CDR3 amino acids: CASYRGGVGYTF. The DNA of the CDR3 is TGTGCCAGCTATAGGGGTGGGGTTGGCTACACCTTC.

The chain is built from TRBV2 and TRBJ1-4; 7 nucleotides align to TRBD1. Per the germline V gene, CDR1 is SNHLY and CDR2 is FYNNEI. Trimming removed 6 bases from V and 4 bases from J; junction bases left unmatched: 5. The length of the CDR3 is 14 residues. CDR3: CASRRTGGNEKLFF. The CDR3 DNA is TGTGCCAGCAGACGGACAGGAGGTAATGAAAAACTGTTTTTT.

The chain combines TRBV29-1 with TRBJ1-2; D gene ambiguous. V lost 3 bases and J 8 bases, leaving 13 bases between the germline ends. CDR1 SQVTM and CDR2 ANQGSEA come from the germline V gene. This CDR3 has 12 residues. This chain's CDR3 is CSVDQGRVGYTF. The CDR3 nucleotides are TGCAGCGTTGATCAAGGGAGGGTAGGCTACACCTTC.

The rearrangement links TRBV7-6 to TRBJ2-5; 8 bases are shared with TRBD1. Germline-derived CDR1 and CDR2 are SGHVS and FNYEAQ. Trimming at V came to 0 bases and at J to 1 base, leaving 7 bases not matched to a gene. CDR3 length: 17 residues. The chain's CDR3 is CASSLAFGGQVQETQYF. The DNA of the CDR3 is TGTGCCAGCAGCTTAGCCTTCGGGGGACAGGTCCAAGAGACCCAGTACTTC.

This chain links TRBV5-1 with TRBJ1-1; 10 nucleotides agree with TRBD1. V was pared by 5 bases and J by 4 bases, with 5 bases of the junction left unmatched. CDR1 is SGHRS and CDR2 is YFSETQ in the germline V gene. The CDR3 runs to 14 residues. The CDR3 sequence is CASSWTGGGTEAFF. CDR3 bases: TGCGCCAGCAGTTGGACAGGGGGAGGCACTGAAGCTTTCTTT.

CDR3 DNA sequence: TGTGCCAGCAGCCTTGGGGGGGAAGAGACCCAGTACTTC. It encodes CASSLGGEETQYF. The chain is built from TRBV9 and TRBJ2-5; 7 bases are shared with TRBD2. Germline V lookup: CDR1 SGDLS, CDR2 YYNGEE. The CDR3 is 13 amino acids. The junction had 3 bases not matched to a gene; V was cut back by 4 bases and J by 3 bases.

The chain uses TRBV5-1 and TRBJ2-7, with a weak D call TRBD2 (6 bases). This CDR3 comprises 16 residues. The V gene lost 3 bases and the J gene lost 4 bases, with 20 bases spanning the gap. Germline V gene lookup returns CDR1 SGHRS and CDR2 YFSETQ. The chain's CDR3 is CASSSSIITEGYEQYF. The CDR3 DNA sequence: TGCGCCAGCAGCTCCTCCATCATAACGGAGGGTTACGAGCAGTACTTC.

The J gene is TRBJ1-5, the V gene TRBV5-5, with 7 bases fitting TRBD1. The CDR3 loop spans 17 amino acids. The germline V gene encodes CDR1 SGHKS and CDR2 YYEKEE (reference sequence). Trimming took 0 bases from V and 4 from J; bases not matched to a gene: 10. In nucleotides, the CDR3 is TGTGCCAGCAGCTTGGGGTGGGTCAGGGGGAGGAATCAGCCCCAGCATTTT. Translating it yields CASSLGWVRGRNQPQHF.